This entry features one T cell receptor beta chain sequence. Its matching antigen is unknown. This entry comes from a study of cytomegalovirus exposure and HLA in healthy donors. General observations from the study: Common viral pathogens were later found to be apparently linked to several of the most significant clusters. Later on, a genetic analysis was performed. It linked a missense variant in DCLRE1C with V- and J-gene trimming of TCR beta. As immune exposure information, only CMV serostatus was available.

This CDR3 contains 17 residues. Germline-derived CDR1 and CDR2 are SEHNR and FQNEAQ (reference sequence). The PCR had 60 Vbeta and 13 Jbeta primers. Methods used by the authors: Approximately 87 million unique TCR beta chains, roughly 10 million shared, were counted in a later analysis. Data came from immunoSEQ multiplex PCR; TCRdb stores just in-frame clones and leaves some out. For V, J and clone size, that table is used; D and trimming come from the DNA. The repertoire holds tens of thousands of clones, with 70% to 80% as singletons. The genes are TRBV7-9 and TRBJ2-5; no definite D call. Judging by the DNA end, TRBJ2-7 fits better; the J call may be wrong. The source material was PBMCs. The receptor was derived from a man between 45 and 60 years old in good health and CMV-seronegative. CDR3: CASSLDLVETYPYEQYF. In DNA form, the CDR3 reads TGTGCCAGCAGCTTAGATTTGGTAGAAACTTACCCCTACGAGCAGTACTTC.